Sequencing of this TCR beta chain was carried out in a study of cytomegalovirus exposure and HLA in healthy donors. About the study: Across 350 to 500 genotyped donors, about 80% landed in the Caucasian-associated ancestry cluster. Findings of the study overall: In a later analysis, V- and J-gene trimming of beta chains associated with a DCLRE1C missense variant, replicated independently. Later analysis identified around 15,000 TCR beta sequences associated with HLA alleles, using a false discovery rate threshold of 0.05.

PCR involved 60 Vbeta and 13 Jbeta primers. Profiling relied on immunoSEQ multiplex PCR, and the TCRdb table lists in-frame clones only, not all of them. The sample has more than 150,000 clones, 75% to 85% seen once. Comment on this clone: Its cognate antigen is unknown.

CDR3 length: 16 residues. CDR1 is MNHNS, CDR2 SASEGT, per germline. Trimming at V came to 3 bases and at J to 9 bases, leaving 12 bases not matched to a gene. Input material: PBMCs. V gene TRBV6-1 combines with J gene TRBJ2-2; 8 bases map to TRBD2. This TCR derives from a young woman in good health and CMV-seronegative. The CDR3 DNA is TGTGCCAGCAGTGATTACGGGGGGGCGATGAAGCGGGAGCTGTTTTTT. Its protein product is CASSDYGGAMKRELFF.